This note documents a single T cell receptor beta chain sequence. Its antigen is currently unknown. The time point was: pre-treatment sample, taken before nivolumab and TIL therapy. The data derive from a study of TIL therapy for anti-PD-1-resistant metastatic lung cancer. Whole-study context: Half of patients were current or former smokers.

This was the immunoSEQ v3 assay. Profiled with immunoSEQ multiplex PCR; TCRdb holds only in-frame clones, not every one. The data contain about 14,000 clones, around 86% of them seen just once; the ten biggest clones take up approximately 0.85%. Points from the study as a whole: TIL clonotype persistence in blood showed no apparent association with response. Patients were highly selected, enriched for treatment-naive, never-smoker and oncogene-addicted cases.

The TCR comes from a person aged 25 to 80 with non-small cell lung cancer. This sample comprised blood, obtained at baseline.

CDR3: CASSVGQGWDQPQHF. The CDR3 DNA follows: TGTGCCAGCAGCGTAGGGCAGGGATGGGATCAGCCCCAGCATTTT. The chain joins TRBV9 to TRBJ1-5; possibly TRBD1 for D (5 bases). Between the trimmed V and J ends, which lost 0 bases and 5 bases, there was a span of 12 bases. Germline-derived CDR1 and CDR2 are SGDLS and YYNGEE. The CDR3 consists of 15 residues.